This T cell receptor (beta chain) was recovered during a study of T cells after yellow fever vaccination. The overall study: SMART-Seq v4 Ultra Low Input served to prepare low-cell-number fractions.

Broader study findings: Weaker, the secondary response peaked sooner, at day 5 versus 15. Contaminants from the bulk population, in the form of abundant clonotypes, could be found in FACS-sorted repertoires.

Note on this clonotype: Its antigen is as yet unknown.

TCRdb reanalysed the 5' RACE reads using MiXCR and keeps one entry per CDR3 protein. The data contain fewer than 350,000 distinct CDR3 sequences, approximately 4.3% of them singletons. The CDR3 length is 17 residues. The ends were cut back, 4 bases at V and 0 bases at J, with 17 bases in the middle. The V gene's germline CDR1 is SGHRS and CDR2 YFSETQ. This sequence originates from a man younger than 35 who received the YFV17D yellow fever vaccine. The specimen comprised PBMCs, sampled 15 days after the yellow fever booster vaccination. J is TRBJ2-4 and V is TRBV5-1; D is perhaps TRBD1 (6 bases). This chain's CDR3 is CASSPGRGHVAKNIQYF. The CDR3 DNA reads as TGCGCCAGCAGCCCCGGCAGGGGTCACGTAGCCAAAAACATTCAGTACTTC.